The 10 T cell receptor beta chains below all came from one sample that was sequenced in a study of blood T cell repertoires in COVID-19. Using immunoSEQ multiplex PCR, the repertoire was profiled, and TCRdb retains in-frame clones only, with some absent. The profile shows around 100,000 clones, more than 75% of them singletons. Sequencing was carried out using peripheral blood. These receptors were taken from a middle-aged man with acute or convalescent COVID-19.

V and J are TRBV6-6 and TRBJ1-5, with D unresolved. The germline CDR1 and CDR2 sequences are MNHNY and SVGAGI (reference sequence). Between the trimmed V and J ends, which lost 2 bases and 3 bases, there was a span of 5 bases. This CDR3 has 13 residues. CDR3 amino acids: CASSYQNNQPQHF. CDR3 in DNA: TGTGCCAGCAGTTACCAGAACAATCAGCCCCAGCATTTT.

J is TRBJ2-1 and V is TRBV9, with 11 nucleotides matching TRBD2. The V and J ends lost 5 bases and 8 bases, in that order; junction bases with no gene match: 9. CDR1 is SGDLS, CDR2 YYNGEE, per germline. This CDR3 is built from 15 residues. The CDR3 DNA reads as TGTGCCAGCAGAATAGCGGGGGGGCCGTCATATGAGCAGTTCTTC. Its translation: CASRIAGGPSYEQFF. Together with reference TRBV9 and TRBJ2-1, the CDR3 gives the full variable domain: DSGVTQTPKHLITATGQRVTLRCSPRSGDLSVYWYQQSLDQGLQFLIQYYNGEERAKGNILERFSAQQFPDLHSELNLSSLELGDSALYFCASRIAGGPSYEQFFGPGTRLTVL.

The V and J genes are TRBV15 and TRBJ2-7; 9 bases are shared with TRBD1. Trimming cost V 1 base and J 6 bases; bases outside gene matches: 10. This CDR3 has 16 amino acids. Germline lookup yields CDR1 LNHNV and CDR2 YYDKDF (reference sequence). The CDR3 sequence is CATSRVSRQGGSEQYF. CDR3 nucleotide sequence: TGTGCCACCAGCAGAGTTTCTAGACAGGGGGGATCCGAGCAGTACTTC.

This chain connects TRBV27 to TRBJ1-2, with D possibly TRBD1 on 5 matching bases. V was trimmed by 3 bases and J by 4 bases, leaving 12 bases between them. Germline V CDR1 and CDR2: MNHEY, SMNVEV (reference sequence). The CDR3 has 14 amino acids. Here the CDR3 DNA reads TGTGCCAGCAGTTTTCAGGGTTCGTCCTATGGCTACACCTTC. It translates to CASSFQGSSYGYTF.

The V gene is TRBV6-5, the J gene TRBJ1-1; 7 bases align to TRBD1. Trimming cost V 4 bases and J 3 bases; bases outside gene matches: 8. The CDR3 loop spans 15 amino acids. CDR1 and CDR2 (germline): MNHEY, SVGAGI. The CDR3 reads CASSLQGLGDTEAFF. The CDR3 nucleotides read TGTGCCAGCAGTTTACAGGGGCTAGGGGACACTGAAGCTTTCTTT.

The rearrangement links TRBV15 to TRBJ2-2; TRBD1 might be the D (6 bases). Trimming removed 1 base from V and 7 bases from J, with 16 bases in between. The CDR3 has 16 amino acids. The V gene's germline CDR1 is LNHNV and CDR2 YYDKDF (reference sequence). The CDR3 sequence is CATSRARDTRGGELFF. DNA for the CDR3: TGTGCCACCAGCAGAGCCCGGGACACCCGGGGCGGGGAGCTGTTTTTT.

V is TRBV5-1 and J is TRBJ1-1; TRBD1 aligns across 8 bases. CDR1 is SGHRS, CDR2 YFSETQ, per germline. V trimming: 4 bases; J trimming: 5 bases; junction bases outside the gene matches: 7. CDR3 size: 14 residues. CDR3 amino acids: CASSSTGGQTEAFF. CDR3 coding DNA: TGCGCCAGCAGCAGCACAGGGGGTCAGACTGAAGCTTTCTTT.

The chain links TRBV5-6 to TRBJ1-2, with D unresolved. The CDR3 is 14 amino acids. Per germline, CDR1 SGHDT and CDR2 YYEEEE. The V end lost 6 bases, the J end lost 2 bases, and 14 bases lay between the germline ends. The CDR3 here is CASTRAGLNYGYTF. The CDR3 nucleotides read TGTGCCAGCACCAGAGCGGGCCTGAACTATGGCTACACCTTC.

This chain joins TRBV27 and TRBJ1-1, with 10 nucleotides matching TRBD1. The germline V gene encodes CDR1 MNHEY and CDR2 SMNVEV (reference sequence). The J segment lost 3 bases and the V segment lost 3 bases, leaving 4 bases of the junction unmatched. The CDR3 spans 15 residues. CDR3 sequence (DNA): TGTGCCAGCAGTTTCTTGACAGGGGGCCACACTGAAGCTTTCTTT. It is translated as CASSFLTGGHTEAFF.

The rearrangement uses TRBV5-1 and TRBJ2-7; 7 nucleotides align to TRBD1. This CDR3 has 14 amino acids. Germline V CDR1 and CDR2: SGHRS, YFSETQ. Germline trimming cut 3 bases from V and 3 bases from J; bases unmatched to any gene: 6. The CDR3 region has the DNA TGCGCCAGCAGCTCCATGGGACAGATCTACGAGCAGTACTTC. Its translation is CASSSMGQIYEQYF.